The T cell receptor (beta chain) under discussion was sequenced for a study of cytomegalovirus exposure and HLA in healthy donors. Study findings and constraints: Later analysis suggested most CMV-associated TCR beta chains were HLA-restricted. Accurate HLA-A and HLA-B prediction from TCR beta sequences was reported for most subjects. An analysis done earlier found most TCR beta V segments productive about 87% or about 30% of the time.

The length of the CDR3 is 15 residues. Germline assignment: CDR1 SGHAT and CDR2 FQNNGV. V was clipped by 1 base and J by 4 bases; unmatched bases: 5. Comment on this clone: Its target is not known.

Both 60 Vbeta primers and 13 Jbeta primers went into the PCR. Measured with immunoSEQ multiplex PCR; TCRdb has only the in-frame clones, and not every one. This sample carries over 100,000 clones, roughly 71% of them seen once, and the ten largest clones take about 5.7%. Sequenced sample: PBMCs. This clonotype originated in a woman between 70 and 85 years old in good health and CMV-seropositive. The chain uses TRBV11-2 and TRBJ1-1; TRBD1 matches 8 bases. The CDR3 region is CASSLVRGLGTEAFF. Here the CDR3 DNA reads TGTGCCAGCAGCTTAGTCAGGGGGCTAGGCACTGAAGCTTTCTTT. Full variable domain (outside the CDR3, taken from reference TRBV11-2 and TRBJ1-1): EAGVAQSPRYKIIEKRQSVAFWCNPISGHATLYWYQQILGQGPKLLIQFQNNGVVDDSQLPKDRFSAERLKGVDSTLKIQPAKLEDSAVYLCASSLVRGLGTEAFFGQGTRLTVV.